The T cell receptor beta chain under discussion was sequenced for a study of naive CD8 T cells in extremely preterm neonates. Profiling relied on immunoSEQ multiplex PCR, and the TCRdb table lists in-frame clones only, not all of them. This sample has more than 7,000 clones, with roughly nine tenths found just once. Without labor or membrane rupture, elective cesareans at roughly 37-41 weeks supplied term cord blood. Sorted naive CD8+ T cell numbers ranged ~17,000 to ~100,000. The germline V and J ends were trimmed by 0 bases and 0 bases, with 4 bases remaining between them. CDR1 and CDR2 (germline): SGHRS, YFSETQ. The CDR3 spans 13 residues.

The clonotype comes from a newborn in good health. Material: naive CD8+ T cells from cord blood. The chain links TRBV5-1 to TRBJ2-7; D remains ambiguous. CDR3 sequence reads: CASSLDISYEQYF. DNA of the CDR3: TGCGCCAGCAGCTTGGACATCTCCTACGAGCAGTACTTC.